This T cell receptor (beta chain) stems from a study of cytomegalovirus exposure and HLA in healthy donors. The CDR3 consists of 15 residues. From germline, CDR1 is MNHNS and CDR2 SASEGT. Between the trimmed V and J ends, which lost 5 bases and 4 bases, there was a span of 15 bases. Donors had nominal health at sampling but likely had unrecorded immune exposures. PCR involved 60 Vbeta and 13 Jbeta primers. The repertoire was sequenced with immunoSEQ multiplex PCR; TCRdb's copy has only in-frame clones and lacks some. Seen here are around 130,000 clones, just over 75% observed once, and the top ten hold approximately 1.7%.

The clonotype was recovered from a woman in her forties or fifties in good health and CMV-seronegative. The sample consisted of PBMCs. The rearrangement links TRBV6-1 to TRBJ1-5, with D tentatively TRBD1 (5 bases). The CDR3 here is CASSRGRVGNQPQHF. CDR3 in DNA: TGTGCCAGCAGTAGGGGCAGGGTTGGTAATCAGCCCCAGCATTTT.